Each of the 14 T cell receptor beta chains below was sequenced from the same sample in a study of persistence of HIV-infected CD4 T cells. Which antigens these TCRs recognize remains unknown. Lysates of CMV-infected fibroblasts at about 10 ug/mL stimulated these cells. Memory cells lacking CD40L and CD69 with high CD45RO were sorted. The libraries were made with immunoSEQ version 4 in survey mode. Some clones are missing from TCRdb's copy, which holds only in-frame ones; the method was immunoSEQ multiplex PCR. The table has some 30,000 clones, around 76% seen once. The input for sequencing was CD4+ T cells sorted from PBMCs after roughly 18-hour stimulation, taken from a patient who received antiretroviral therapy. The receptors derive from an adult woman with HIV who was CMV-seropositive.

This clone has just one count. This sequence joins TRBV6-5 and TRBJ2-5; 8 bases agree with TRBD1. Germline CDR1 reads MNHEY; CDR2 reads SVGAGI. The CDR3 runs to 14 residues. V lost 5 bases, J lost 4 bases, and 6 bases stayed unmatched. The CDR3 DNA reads TGTGCCAGCAGTCGCAGGGGGCATCGAGAGACCCAGTACTTC. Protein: CASSRRGHRETQYF.

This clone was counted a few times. CDR3 DNA sequence: TGTGCCAGCACCCCCTTTTACAATGAGCAGTTCTTC. This encodes CASTPFYNEQFF. V usage is TRBV2 and J usage is TRBJ2-1; no reliable D call. This CDR3 is built from 12 residues. The germline V gene has CDR1 SNHLY and CDR2 FYNNEI. V was pared by 7 bases and J by 4 bases, with 8 bases between. Supplemented by reference TRBV2 and TRBJ2-1, the full variable domain reads EPEVTQTPSHQVTQMGQEVILRCVPISNHLYFYWYRQILGQKVEFLVSFYNNEISEKSEIFDDQFSVERPDGSNFTLKIRSTKLEDSAMYFCASTPFYNEQFFGPGTRLTVL.

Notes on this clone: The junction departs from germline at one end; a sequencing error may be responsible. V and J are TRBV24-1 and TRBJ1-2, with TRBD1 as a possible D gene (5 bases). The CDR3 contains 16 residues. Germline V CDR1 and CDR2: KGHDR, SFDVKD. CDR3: CATSDSRDPGIYGYTF. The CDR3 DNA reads TGTGCCACCAGCGATTCCCGGGACCCGGGAATTTATGGCTACACCTTC.

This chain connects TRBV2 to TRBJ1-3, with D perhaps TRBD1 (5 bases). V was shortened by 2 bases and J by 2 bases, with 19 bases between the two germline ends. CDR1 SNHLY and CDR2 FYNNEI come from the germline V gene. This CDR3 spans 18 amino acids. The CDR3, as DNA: TGTGCCAGCAGTGAAATCTTATGGGGCAGTCAAACTGGAAACACCATATATTTT. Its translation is CASSEILWGSQTGNTIYF.

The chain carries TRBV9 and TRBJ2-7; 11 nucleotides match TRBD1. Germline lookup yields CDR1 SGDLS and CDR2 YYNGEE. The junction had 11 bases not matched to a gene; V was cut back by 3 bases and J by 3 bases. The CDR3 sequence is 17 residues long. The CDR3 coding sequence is TGTGCCAGCAGCGCCGGAGCCGGACAGGGGGCGTACTACGAGCAGTACTTC. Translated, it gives CASSAGAGQGAYYEQYF.

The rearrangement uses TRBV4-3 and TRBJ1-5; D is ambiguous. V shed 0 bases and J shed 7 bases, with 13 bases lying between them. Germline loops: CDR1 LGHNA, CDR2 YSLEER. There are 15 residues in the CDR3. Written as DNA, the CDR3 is TGCGCCAGCAGCCAAGACTACAGCGCGATGCAGCCCCAGCATTTT. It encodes CASSQDYSAMQPQHF.

CDR3 amino acids: CASSQDITESRPVEQFF. The DNA for the CDR3 is TGCGCCAGCAGCCAAGATATAACGGAAAGCCGGCCTGTTGAGCAGTTCTTC. The chain is built from TRBV4-1 and TRBJ2-1; no definite D call. CDR3 length: 17 amino acids. Germline V gene lookup returns CDR1 MGHRA and CDR2 YSYEKL. Trimming left V 0 bases short and J 9 bases short, with 21 bases between.

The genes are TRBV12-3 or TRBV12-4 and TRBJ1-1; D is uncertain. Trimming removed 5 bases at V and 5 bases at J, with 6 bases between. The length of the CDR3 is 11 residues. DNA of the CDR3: TGTGCCAGCAGTCCCGAAACTGAAGCTTTCTTT. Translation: CASSPETEAFF.

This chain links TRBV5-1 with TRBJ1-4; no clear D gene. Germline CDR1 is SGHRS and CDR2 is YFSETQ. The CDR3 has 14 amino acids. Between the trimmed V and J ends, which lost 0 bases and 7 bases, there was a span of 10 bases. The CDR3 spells CASSLALVGEKLFF. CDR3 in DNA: TGCGCCAGCAGCTTGGCCCTTGTGGGTGAAAAACTGTTTTTT.

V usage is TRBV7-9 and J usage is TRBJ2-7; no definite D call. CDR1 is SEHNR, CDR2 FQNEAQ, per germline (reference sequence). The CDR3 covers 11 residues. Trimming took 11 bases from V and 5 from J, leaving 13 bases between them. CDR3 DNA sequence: TGTGCCGGAGACCCCCGGGACGAGCAGTACTTC. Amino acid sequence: CAGDPRDEQYF. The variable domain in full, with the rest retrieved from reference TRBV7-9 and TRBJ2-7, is DTGVSQNPRHKITKRGQNVTFRCDPISEHNRLYWYRQTLGQGPEFLTYFQNEAQLEKSRLLSDRFSAERPKGSFSTLEIQRTEQGDSAMYLCAGDPRDEQYFGPGTRLTVT.

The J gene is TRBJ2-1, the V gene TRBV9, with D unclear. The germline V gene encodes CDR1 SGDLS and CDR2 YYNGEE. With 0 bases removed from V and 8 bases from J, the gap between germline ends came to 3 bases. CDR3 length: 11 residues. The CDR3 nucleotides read TGTGCCAGCAGCGTAGCAGATGAGCAGTTCTTC. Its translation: CASSVADEQFF. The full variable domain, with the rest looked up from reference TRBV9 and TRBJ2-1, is DSGVTQTPKHLITATGQRVTLRCSPRSGDLSVYWYQQSLDQGLQFLIQYYNGEERAKGNILERFSAQQFPDLHSELNLSSLELGDSALYFCASSVADEQFFGPGTRLTVL.

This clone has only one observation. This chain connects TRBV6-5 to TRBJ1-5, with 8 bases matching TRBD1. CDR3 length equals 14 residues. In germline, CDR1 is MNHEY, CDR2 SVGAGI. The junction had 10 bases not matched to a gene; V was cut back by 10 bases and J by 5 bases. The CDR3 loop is CATRGQGGHQPQHF. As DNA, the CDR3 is TGTGCCACCCGAGGACAGGGCGGTCATCAGCCCCAGCATTTT.

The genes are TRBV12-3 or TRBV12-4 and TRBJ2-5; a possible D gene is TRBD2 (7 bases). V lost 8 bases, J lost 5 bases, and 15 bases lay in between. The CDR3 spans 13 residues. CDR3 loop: CASGGGAAETQYF. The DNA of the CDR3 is TGTGCCAGCGGAGGGGGGGCCGCTGAGACCCAGTACTTC.

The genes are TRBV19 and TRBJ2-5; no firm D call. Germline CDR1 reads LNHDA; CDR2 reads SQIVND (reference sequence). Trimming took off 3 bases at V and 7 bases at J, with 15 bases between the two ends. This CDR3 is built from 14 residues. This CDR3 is CASSMNVDGGTQYF. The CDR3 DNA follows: TGTGCCAGTAGTATGAACGTCGACGGCGGGACCCAGTACTTC.